The 25 T cell receptor beta chains in this list originate from one sample, sequenced in a study of control samples from healthy donors and cancer patients. The assay was immunoSEQ multiplex PCR, and TCRdb's table has in-frame clones only and misses some. In the table there are 80,000 to 100,000 clones, approximately 86% of which are singletons. Sequencing was carried out using blood. The receptors shown here come from a man aged 25 to 40 in good health.

The genes are TRBV7-9 and TRBJ2-7, with 7 bases matching TRBD2. The V and J ends lost 8 bases and 2 bases, in that order; junction bases with no gene match: 6. The CDR3 has 13 residues. Germline V gene sequence: CDR1 SEHNR, CDR2 FQNEAQ (reference sequence). As DNA, the CDR3 is TGTGCCAGCTCTCTAGCGGTGACCTACGAGCAGTACTTC. Its protein is CASSLAVTYEQYF. The full variable domain, its missing parts supplied by reference TRBV7-9 and TRBJ2-7, is DTGVSQNPRHKITKRGQNVTFRCDPISEHNRLYWYRQTLGQGPEFLTYFQNEAQLEKSRLLSDRFSAERPKGSFSTLEIQRTEQGDSAMYLCASSLAVTYEQYFGPGTRLTVT.

The genes are TRBV5-6 and TRBJ2-3; D tentatively reads TRBD1 or TRBD2 (5 bases each). Germline loops: CDR1 SGHDT, CDR2 YYEEEE. The CDR3 covers 13 residues. Trimming pared 4 bases from V and 4 bases from J, leaving 10 bases between. CDR3 sequence: CASSTGRSDTQYF. The CDR3 nucleotides are TGTGCCAGCAGCACGGGACGTTCAGATACGCAGTATTTT. Full variable domain (missing parts from reference TRBV5-6 and TRBJ2-3): DAGVTQSPTHLIKTRGQQVTLRCSPKSGHDTVSWYQQALGQGPQFIFQYYEEEERQRGNFPDRFSGHQFPNYSSELNVNALLLGDSALYLCASSTGRSDTQYFGPGTRLTVL.

This rearrangement joins TRBV5-1 to TRBJ2-1; the match to TRBD1 covers 9 bases. Germline-derived CDR1 and CDR2 are SGHRS and YFSETQ. The CDR3 loop spans 15 amino acids. V dropped 4 bases and J dropped 8; count of bases not matched to a gene: 10. The CDR3 here is CASSEGQGLYDEQFF. Written as DNA, the CDR3 is TGCGCCAGCAGCGAGGGACAGGGATTATATGATGAGCAGTTCTTC.

The V gene is TRBV30, the J gene TRBJ1-1; D not resolved. CDR1 GTSNPN and CDR2 SVGIG come from the germline V gene (reference sequence). V was shortened by 4 bases and J by 0 bases, with 6 bases between the two germline ends. The CDR3 spans 12 residues. The CDR3 coding sequence is TGTGCCTGGACCAGGATGAACACTGAAGCTTTCTTT. It translates to CAWTRMNTEAFF.

This clone was observed once. V and J are TRBV5-5 and TRBJ1-4; maybe TRBD1 (6 bases). This CDR3 has 14 amino acids. Germline V CDR1 and CDR2: SGHKS, YYEKEE (reference sequence). The germline V and J ends were trimmed by 4 bases and 8 bases, with 15 bases remaining between them. CDR3 DNA sequence: TGTGCCAGCAGCGTCGGGGGGCTTGGAGAAAAACTGTTTTTT. This gives the protein CASSVGGLGEKLFF.

The chain carries TRBV5-1 and TRBJ2-1; 11 bases align to TRBD2. The ends lost 3 bases at V and 0 bases at J; junction bases unmatched: 5. From germline, CDR1 is SGHRS and CDR2 YFSETQ. The CDR3 extends over 17 amino acids. The CDR3 loop is CASSSGLAVGSYNEQFF. CDR3 nucleotides: TGCGCCAGCAGCTCGGGACTAGCGGTCGGCTCCTACAATGAGCAGTTCTTC.

V is TRBV10-3 and J is TRBJ2-7, with TRBD1 as a possible D gene (6 bases). Per germline, CDR1 ENHRY and CDR2 SYGVKD. The CDR3 covers 17 residues. V dropped 7 bases and J dropped 6 bases, with 28 bases sitting between them. The CDR3, as DNA: TGTGCCATCACCGACAGGATTTCCGAGAGCCGGATTGTCGAGCAGTACTTC. Amino acids: CAITDRISESRIVEQYF.

This clone occurred once. The CDR3 reads CASSFRQALGEQYF. DNA for the CDR3: TGTGCCAGTAGTTTTAGACAGGCCCTCGGCGAGCAGTACTTC. The chain couples TRBV19 to TRBJ2-7; weak D call: TRBD1 (6 bases). This CDR3 contains 14 residues. V was pared by 5 bases and J by 6 bases, with 17 bases between. Germline values: CDR1 LNHDA, CDR2 SQIVND (reference sequence).

CDR3 DNA: TGTGCCACCAGTTCTCTGCCGACAGGGAAGTTTGCAGATACGCAGTATTTT. Translated: CATSSLPTGKFADTQYF. The chain carries TRBV24-1 and TRBJ2-3; 7 bases match TRBD1. Germline-derived CDR1 and CDR2 are KGHDR and SFDVKD. The V gene end was trimmed by 6 bases and the J gene end by 4 bases; junction bases not matched to a gene: 15. The CDR3 is 17 residues long.

This rearrangement joins TRBV5-1 to TRBJ1-3; D unclear. V lost 1 base to trimming and J lost 3 bases, with 8 bases between them. CDR3 length: 14 amino acids. The germline V gene has CDR1 SGHRS and CDR2 YFSETQ. CDR3 in DNA: TGCGCCAGCAGCTTGTCGGGGTATGGAAACACCATATATTTT. It codes for CASSLSGYGNTIYF.

The chain uses TRBV18 and TRBJ2-2; no clear D gene. The germline V and J ends were trimmed by 3 bases and 3 bases, with 5 bases remaining between them. From germline, CDR1 is KGHSH and CDR2 LQKENI. This CDR3 contains 13 residues. The CDR3 spells CASSPWDTGELFF. In DNA, the CDR3 is TGTGCCAGCTCACCCTGGGACACCGGGGAGCTGTTTTTT.

The chain carries TRBV9 and TRBJ1-1; D remains ambiguous. CDR3 length: 14 residues. The germline gives CDR1 SGDLS, CDR2 YYNGEE. Trimming took off 0 bases at V and 5 bases at J, with 11 bases between the two ends. The CDR3 here is CASSVVGPDTEAFF. In DNA, the CDR3 is TGTGCCAGCAGCGTAGTGGGCCCGGATACTGAAGCTTTCTTT.

This clone was seen once. The chain couples TRBV2 to TRBJ2-7, with 13 bases lining up with TRBD2. The CDR3 is 19 amino acids. Germline CDR1 is SNHLY and CDR2 is FYNNEI. V trimming: 4 bases; J trimming: 4 bases; junction bases outside the gene matches: 16. The CDR3 spells CASSGATRTGLAGIYEQYF. In nucleotides, the CDR3 is TGTGCCAGCAGTGGAGCCACCCGCACGGGACTAGCGGGAATTTACGAGCAGTACTTC.

The J gene is TRBJ1-5, the V gene TRBV4-1, with D uncertain. The CDR3 spans 14 residues. Germline CDR1 is MGHRA and CDR2 is YSYEKL. Trimming left V 8 bases short and J 0 bases short, with 11 bases between. The CDR3 DNA follows: TGCGCCAGCCAACGCGTAGTTAGCAATCAGCCCCAGCATTTT. Its protein is CASQRVVSNQPQHF.

The rearrangement links TRBV27 to TRBJ2-7, with 9 positions matching TRBD1. The CDR3 has 14 residues. V lost 5 bases to trimming and J lost 9 bases; unmatched junction nucleotides: 11. Germline-derived CDR1 and CDR2 are MNHEY and SMNVEV (reference sequence). CDR3 in amino acids: CASSLNRGLKGQYF. CDR3 sequence (DNA): TGTGCCAGCAGTCTAAACAGGGGGCTGAAGGGGCAGTACTTC.

The chain links TRBV29-1 to TRBJ2-5; D possibly uses TRBD1 or TRBD2 (6 bases each). The CDR3 is 14 amino acids. V was trimmed by 6 bases and J by 5 bases, leaving 19 bases between them. CDR1 SQVTM and CDR2 ANQGSEA come from the germline V gene. CDR3 coding DNA: TGCAGCGTACCCCGGGGGCAGCTCTGGGAGACCCAGTACTTC. Protein product: CSVPRGQLWETQYF.

The chain couples TRBV27 to TRBJ2-1; D remains ambiguous. The V end was cut by 4 bases, the J end by 8 bases, with 18 bases between. Looked up from germline, CDR1 is MNHEY and CDR2 is SMNVEV (reference sequence). CDR3 length equals 15 residues. The CDR3 here is CASSSRWASFHEQFF. CDR3 in DNA: TGTGCCAGCAGTTCTCGTTGGGCCTCTTTCCATGAGCAGTTCTTC.

The CDR3 spells CASSIHGLGSMGDNEQFF. The CDR3 DNA is TGTGCCAGTAGTATTCACGGACTGGGGTCTATGGGGGACAATGAGCAGTTCTTC. The rearrangement uses TRBV19 and TRBJ2-1; D may match TRBD1 or TRBD2 (5 bases each). V lost 3 bases and J lost 5, with 23 bases in between. The CDR3 loop spans 18 amino acids. The germline V gene encodes CDR1 LNHDA and CDR2 SQIVND (reference sequence). The full variable domain, rest sourced from reference TRBV19 and TRBJ2-1, is DGGITQSPKYLFRKEGQNVTLSCEQNLNHDAMYWYRQDPGQGLRLIYYSQIVNDFQKGDIAEGYSVSREKKESFPLTVTSAQKNPTAFYLCASSIHGLGSMGDNEQFFGPGTRLTVL.

This clone was seen a single time. This rearrangement joins TRBV2 to TRBJ1-1, with D possibly matching TRBD1 (6 bases). The CDR3 extends over 18 amino acids. Germline V gene lookup returns CDR1 SNHLY and CDR2 FYNNEI. Trimming shortened V by 3 bases and J by 5 bases, and 25 bases separated the two germline ends. The CDR3 coding sequence is TGTGCCAGCAGTGAGGACCACCGGGACACCTTCGAGCTAACTGAAGCTTTCTTT. It is translated as CASSEDHRDTFELTEAFF.

Remarks on this clone: This specimen includes other DNA sequences encoding the same CDR3. The rearrangement links TRBV6-5 to TRBJ2-5; D is unresolved. Trimming removed 7 bases from V and 1 base from J, with 10 bases in between. This CDR3 has 13 residues. Germline V CDR1 and CDR2: MNHEY, SVGAGI. In DNA form, the CDR3 reads TGTGCCAGCACCCCGTCCGCCCAAGAGACCCAGTACTTC. Translation gives CASTPSAQETQYF.

The chain combines TRBV7-8 with TRBJ1-1; D ambiguous. Deletions cut 7 bases from V and 1 base from J, with 16 bases between. The germline gives CDR1 SGHVS, CDR2 FQNEAQ. This CDR3 contains 15 residues. The CDR3 sequence is CASIPAGTKNTEAFF. As DNA, the CDR3 is TGTGCCAGCATCCCCGCGGGCACAAAGAACACTGAAGCTTTCTTT.

The chain links TRBV9 to TRBJ2-5, with 7 bases matching TRBD1. CDR3 size: 15 residues. The V segment lost 3 bases and the J segment 4 bases; nucleotides outside the gene matches: 9. Germline V gene lookup returns CDR1 SGDLS and CDR2 YYNGEE. Written as DNA, the CDR3 is TGTGCCAGCAGCGCGGGACAGACCCCGGGAGAGACCCAGTACTTC. The encoded protein is CASSAGQTPGETQYF.

V usage is TRBV6-2 or TRBV6-3 and J usage is TRBJ1-1; D ambiguous. The CDR3 is 15 amino acids. CDR1 is MNHEY and CDR2 is SVGEGT in the germline V gene. V lost 5 bases and J lost 5, with 18 bases in between. The CDR3 protein is CASSDPRLIETEAFF. In DNA form, the CDR3 reads TGTGCCAGCAGTGACCCGCGCCTGATTGAAACTGAAGCTTTCTTT.

The chain couples TRBV4-2 to TRBJ2-1; 12 bases are a match to TRBD2. After removal of 2 bases from V and 2 bases from J, the junction contained 1 base not matched to a gene. This CDR3 contains 16 residues. Germline V CDR1 and CDR2: LGHNA, YNFKEQ. CDR3 bases: TGTGCCAGCAGCCAAACTAGCGGGGGGACCTACAATGAGCAGTTCTTC. Amino acid sequence: CASSQTSGGTYNEQFF.

This clone was recorded only once. The chain couples TRBV15 to TRBJ2-2; D call uncertain. CDR1 is LNHNV, CDR2 YYDKDF, per germline (reference sequence). The CDR3 spans 14 residues. The germline V and J ends were trimmed by 5 bases and 1 base, with 8 bases remaining between them. The CDR3 is CATSGGMNTGELFF. The CDR3 nucleotides are TGTGCCACCAGCGGCGGTATGAACACCGGGGAGCTGTTTTTT. Full variable domain (outside the CDR3, taken from reference TRBV15 and TRBJ2-2): DAMVIQNPRYQVTQFGKPVTLSCSQTLNHNVMYWYQQKSSQAPKLLFHYYDKDFNNEADTPDNFQSRRPNTSFCFLDIRSPGLGDTAMYLCATSGGMNTGELFFGEGSRLTVL.